The present T cell receptor (beta chain) was sequenced within a study of T cells in tuberculosis. Regarding the study as a whole: T cells binding CD1B-GMM tetramer weakly possibly escaped the sort.

Chain pairing is unknown; alpha and beta were sequenced separately. Profiled with immunoSEQ multiplex PCR; TCRdb holds only in-frame clones, not every one. The repertoire includes 80,000 to 100,000 clones, just over 90% of them detected once, and 1.5% to 2% sits in the top ten. Germline V gene data show CDR1 as SGHNT and CDR2 as YYREEE (reference sequence). CDR3 length: 12 amino acids. Deletions cut 4 bases from V and 5 bases from J, with 6 bases between. Sorting used thawed, overnight-rested PBMC stained with anti-CD3, a viability dye and GMM-loaded CD1B tetramer. The CD1B tetramers carried C32 glucose monomycolate purified from Rhodococcus equi. Tetramer-sorted PBMC had been CD14 monocyte-depleted before freezing.

The chain combines TRBV5-4 with TRBJ2-2; D remains unclear. The TCR originated in an adult woman with latent tuberculosis. The sequencing sample was made of CD1b-GMM tetramer-negative cells sorted from PBMCs. Written as DNA, the CDR3 is TGTGCCAGCAGCCCAGGTACCGGGGAGCTGTTTTTT. Residues: CASSPGTGELFF.